These 31 T cell receptor beta chains share one sample of origin, sequenced in a study of cytomegalovirus exposure and HLA in healthy donors. 13 Jbeta primers and 60 Vbeta primers were used for the PCR. The protocol was immunoSEQ multiplex PCR, while the TCRdb copy is restricted to in-frame clones and leaves out a portion. The sample has 150,000 to 180,000 clones; about 85% are singletons. The sample comprised PBMCs. These receptors were taken from a man aged 25 to 45 in good health and CMV-seropositive.

The chain links TRBV4-1 to TRBJ1-3; 8 bases line up with TRBD1. After removal of 0 bases from V and 7 bases from J, the junction contained 2 bases not matched to a gene. Per the germline V gene, CDR1 is MGHRA and CDR2 is YSYEKL. This CDR3 region has 14 residues. CDR3 loop: CASSQEQGGNTIYF. The CDR3 DNA reads TGCGCCAGCAGCCAAGAACAGGGGGGGAACACCATATATTTT.

V and J are TRBV27 and TRBJ1-2; D remains unclear. V was trimmed by 0 bases and J by 4 bases, leaving 15 bases between them. Germline CDR1 MNHEY, CDR2 SMNVEV (reference sequence). The CDR3 contains 16 residues. This chain's CDR3 is CASSLSWGSGGYGYTF. CDR3 DNA: TGTGCCAGCAGTTTATCTTGGGGTTCGGGAGGCTATGGCTACACCTTC.

The chain links TRBV4-1 to TRBJ1-2, with D unresolved. CDR1 is MGHRA, CDR2 YSYEKL, per germline. The CDR3 totals 15 residues. Trimming took off 1 base at V and 2 bases at J, with 11 bases between the two ends. In nucleotides, the CDR3 is TGCGCCAGCAGCCAAGTCGTCACCGGGAACTATGGCTACACCTTC. It is translated as CASSQVVTGNYGYTF.

This clone was seen only once. The rearrangement joins TRBV18 to TRBJ1-2; 10 bases map to TRBD1. CDR1 and CDR2 (germline): KGHSH, LQKENI. The CDR3 totals 13 residues. V gave up 1 base and J gave up 12 bases; unmatched junction bases: 5. The CDR3 coding sequence is TGTGCCAGCTCACCACGGGACAGGGGTAGCAACACCTTC. Translated: CASSPRDRGSNTF.

The chain couples TRBV6-5 to TRBJ2-5; D perhaps matches TRBD2 (5 bases). The J call may be mistaken, given a closer DNA end match to TRBJ2-7. Per germline, CDR1 MNHEY and CDR2 SVGAGI. The CDR3 covers 14 residues. CDR3 loop: CASSYSRAGYEQYF. The CDR3 region has the DNA TGTGCCAGCAGTTACTCGAGGGCTGGCTACGAGCAGTACTTC.

This chain links TRBV9 with TRBJ1-2; D not certain. The V and J ends lost 2 bases and 4 bases respectively, with 6 bases between them. Germline lookup yields CDR1 SGDLS and CDR2 YYNGEE. This CDR3 is built from 12 residues. The CDR3 loop is CASSVASYGYTF. The DNA for the CDR3 is TGTGCCAGCAGCGTGGCCAGCTATGGCTACACCTTC. The complete variable domain, with remaining parts taken from reference TRBV9 and TRBJ1-2, reads DSGVTQTPKHLITATGQRVTLRCSPRSGDLSVYWYQQSLDQGLQFLIQYYNGEERAKGNILERFSAQQFPDLHSELNLSSLELGDSALYFCASSVASYGYTFGSGTRLTVV.

This clone has only a few counts. V and J are TRBV29-1 and TRBJ2-5, with 9 bases fitting TRBD1. Losses at the gene ends were 2 bases for V and 5 bases for J; bases not matched to a gene: 6. CDR1 and CDR2 (germline): SQVTM, ANQGSEA. The CDR3 loop spans 14 amino acids. The chain's CDR3 is CSVESTDRGETQYF. The CDR3 DNA reads as TGCAGCGTTGAATCGACAGACAGGGGGGAGACCCAGTACTTC.

The chain employs TRBV27 and TRBJ1-5, with TRBD1 matching over 9 bases. After removal of 5 bases from V and 1 base from J, the junction contained 3 bases not matched to a gene. Germline V gene lookup returns CDR1 MNHEY and CDR2 SMNVEV (reference sequence). CDR3 size: 15 residues. The CDR3 DNA reads as TGTGCCAGCAGTACGACAGGGGGGAGCAATCAGCCCCAGCATTTT. This codes for CASSTTGGSNQPQHF.

The chain employs TRBV11-2 and TRBJ2-3; no clear D gene. Trimming left V 5 bases short and J 2 bases short, with 5 bases between. Germline V gene sequence: CDR1 SGHAT, CDR2 FQNNGV. The CDR3 is made up of 12 amino acids. In DNA, the CDR3 is TGTGCCAGCAGCCCCTCCACAGATACGCAGTATTTT. Translating it yields CASSPSTDTQYF.

This rearrangement joins TRBV6-5 to TRBJ2-1; no firm D call. Germline lookup yields CDR1 MNHEY and CDR2 SVGAGI. V dropped 0 bases and J dropped 4 bases, with 4 bases sitting between them. The CDR3 runs 13 residues. CDR3 nucleotide sequence: TGTGCCAGCAGTTACTCGAGTTACAATGAGCAGTTCTTC. Protein sequence: CASSYSSYNEQFF.

The V and J genes are TRBV6-5 and TRBJ1-2, with 9 bases identical to TRBD1. The CDR3 covers 14 residues. The J segment lost 5 bases and the V segment lost 6 bases, leaving 7 bases of the junction unmatched. Germline CDR1 reads MNHEY; CDR2 reads SVGAGI. The CDR3 loop reads CASSAPGQGYGYTF. The DNA for the CDR3 is TGTGCCAGCAGCGCCCCGGGACAGGGATATGGCTACACCTTC.

The chain is built from TRBV27 and TRBJ1-2, with D possibly being TRBD1 (6 bases). The CDR3 sequence is 16 residues long. Trimming removed 1 base at V and 5 bases at J, with 17 bases between. The germline CDR1 and CDR2 sequences are MNHEY and SMNVEV (reference sequence). CDR3 sequence (DNA): TGTGCCAGCAGTTTATGGTCGGGGGGGGCGCATTATGGCTACACCTTC. It codes for CASSLWSGGAHYGYTF.

This clone has only a few counts. The chain recombines TRBV5-6 with TRBJ2-1; no clear D gene. This CDR3 has 11 amino acids. CDR1 and CDR2 (germline): SGHDT, YYEEEE. V was trimmed by 4 bases and J by 10 bases, leaving 9 bases between them. CDR3 sequence: CASSKVGEQFF. The CDR3, as DNA: TGTGCCAGCAGCAAGGTCGGGGAGCAGTTCTTC. The full variable domain, in which reference TRBV5-6 and TRBJ2-1 provide the parts outside the CDR3, is DAGVTQSPTHLIKTRGQQVTLRCSPKSGHDTVSWYQQALGQGPQFIFQYYEEEERQRGNFPDRFSGHQFPNYSSELNVNALLLGDSALYLCASSKVGEQFFGPGTRLTVL.

The gene calls are TRBV6-5 and TRBJ2-1, with TRBD1 as a possible D gene (6 bases). V lost 2 bases and J lost 5, with 16 bases in between. CDR1 is MNHEY, CDR2 SVGAGI, per germline. CDR3 size: 16 residues. CDR3: CASSYKWGRRNNEQFF. The CDR3 DNA is TGTGCCAGCAGTTACAAGTGGGGGCGCCGGAACAATGAGCAGTTCTTC.

In regard to this clone: Germline is not matched at one junction end, which may reflect a read error. The sample holds other DNA sequences that translate to the same CDR3. The CDR3 region is CVSSLMRMSNQPQHF. The CDR3 DNA follows: TGTGTCAGCAGCTTAATGAGAATGAGCAATCAGCCCCAGCATTTT. The genes are TRBV7-2 and TRBJ1-5; D unclear. Germline V lookup: CDR1 SGHTA, CDR2 FQGNSA. The CDR3 contains 15 residues. Together with reference TRBV7-2 and TRBJ1-5, the CDR3 gives the full variable domain: GAGVSQSPSNKVTEKGKDVELRCDPISGHTALYWYRQSLGQGLEFLIYFQGNSAPDKSGLPSDRFSAERTGGSVSTLTIQRTQQEDSAVYLCVSSLMRMSNQPQHFGDGTRLSIL.

The CDR3: CASSVSRGNEQFF. CDR3 DNA: TGTGCCAGCAGCGTAAGTCGGGGCAATGAGCAGTTCTTC. The chain is built from TRBV9 and TRBJ2-1, with D perhaps matching TRBD2 (5 bases). The germline gives CDR1 SGDLS, CDR2 YYNGEE. V gave up 1 base and J gave up 6 bases, with 8 bases separating them. The CDR3 consists of 13 residues.

This chain uses TRBV25-1 with TRBJ1-5; 7 bases map to TRBD1. The CDR3 length is 14 residues. From germline, CDR1 is MGHDK and CDR2 SYGVNS. V was clipped by 4 bases and J by 6 bases; unmatched bases: 6. CDR3 residues: CASSGRQGGQPQHF. The CDR3 nucleotides are TGTGCCAGCAGTGGCCGACAGGGCGGTCAGCCCCAGCATTTT.

The V gene is TRBV18, the J gene TRBJ2-7, with a possible D match to TRBD1 (5 bases). CDR3 length: 14 residues. Germline assignment: CDR1 KGHSH and CDR2 LQKENI. Trimming left V 3 bases short and J 3 bases short, with 12 bases between. The CDR3 region is CASSPERGLYEQYF. The CDR3 coding sequence is TGTGCCAGCTCACCGGAAAGGGGCCTCTACGAGCAGTACTTC.

V and J are TRBV7-2 and TRBJ1-2; D possibly corresponds to TRBD1 (5 bases). This CDR3 comprises 16 residues. Trimming removed 5 bases at V and 5 bases at J, with 21 bases between. The germline gives CDR1 SGHTA, CDR2 FQGNSA. The CDR3 reads CASSPLIGGRSYGYTF. The CDR3 coding sequence is TGTGCCAGCAGCCCGCTTATCGGGGGACGGAGTTATGGCTACACCTTC.

This clone was counted only a few times. The chain recombines TRBV7-9 with TRBJ2-2; unclear D gene. The CDR3 loop spans 16 amino acids. Germline V CDR1 and CDR2: SEHNR, FQNEAQ (reference sequence). V was trimmed by 8 bases and J by 3 bases, leaving 19 bases between them. CDR3 sequence: CASPTHSRSYTGELFF. In DNA, the CDR3 is TGTGCCAGCCCTACCCACTCTAGATCTTACACCGGGGAGCTGTTTTTT.

The rearrangement links TRBV7-9 to TRBJ2-7; D may be TRBD2 (5 bases). The CDR3 has 15 residues. Germline CDR1 and CDR2: SEHNR and FQNEAQ (reference sequence). V dropped 6 bases and J dropped 3 bases, with 18 bases sitting between them. CDR3 amino acids: CASSLSSGELYEQYF. The CDR3 DNA follows: TGTGCCAGCAGTCTTTCGTCCGGGGAGCTCTACGAGCAGTACTTC.

This chain connects TRBV5-1 to TRBJ1-3, with 8 positions matching TRBD1. This CDR3 contains 14 residues. Trimming at V came to 8 bases and at J to 8 bases, leaving 12 bases not matched to a gene. Germline assignment: CDR1 SGHRS and CDR2 YFSETQ. CDR3 DNA: TGCGCCAGTCGCAGGGGGCAGGATCGAGACACCATATATTTT. Its protein is CASRRGQDRDTIYF.

To note about this clone: Germline and junction disagree at one end, which may indicate a read error. The chain combines TRBV14 with TRBJ2-7; D remains ambiguous. The CDR3 length is 14 residues. CDR1 and CDR2 (germline): SGHDN, FVKESK. CDR3 amino acids: CASSEDVQPKEQYF. In nucleotides, the CDR3 is TGTGCCAGCAGCGAAGATGTACAGCCAAAGGAGCAGTACTTC.

The chain links TRBV7-8 to TRBJ2-5; D perhaps matches TRBD1 (5 bases). V lost 3 bases to trimming and J lost 0 bases, with 8 bases between them. Germline loops: CDR1 SGHVS, CDR2 FQNEAQ. CDR3 length: 14 residues. The CDR3 reads CASSLLGHQETQYF. DNA for the CDR3: TGTGCCAGCAGCTTGCTGGGGCACCAAGAGACCCAGTACTTC.

This chain connects TRBV7-9 to TRBJ1-4, with D unresolved. This CDR3 is built from 11 residues. CDR1 SEHNR and CDR2 FQNEAQ come from the germline V gene (reference sequence). The V end lost 5 bases, the J end lost 12 bases, and 10 bases lay between the germline ends. For the CDR3, the DNA is TGTGCCAGCAGCCCCGACAACGAACTGTTTTTT. Amino acids: CASSPDNELFF.

The chain is built from TRBV2 and TRBJ2-5; weak D call: TRBD1 (6 bases). This CDR3 contains 14 residues. V dropped 5 bases and J dropped 5 bases, with 15 bases sitting between them. Per the germline V gene, CDR1 is SNHLY and CDR2 is FYNNEI. In nucleotides, the CDR3 is TGTGCCAGCAGTCCTTTGACAGGCGGTGAGACCCAGTACTTC. Translating gives CASSPLTGGETQYF.

CDR3 amino acids: CASSSRDRGMAGELFF. In DNA form, the CDR3 reads TGTGCCAGCAGCTCCCGGGACAGGGGAATGGCCGGGGAGCTGTTTTTT. This rearrangement joins TRBV5-6 to TRBJ2-2; 10 bases map to TRBD1. Germline V gene data show CDR1 as SGHDT and CDR2 as YYEEEE. V trimming: 3 bases; J trimming: 6 bases; junction bases outside the gene matches: 8. The CDR3 sequence is 16 residues long.

J is TRBJ2-7 and V is TRBV2; TRBD2 agrees at 8 bases. V shed 6 bases and J 1 base; nucleotides not matched to a gene: 5. Per the germline V gene, CDR1 is SNHLY and CDR2 is FYNNEI. The CDR3 extends over 14 amino acids. CDR3: CASRIAGNSYEQYF. The CDR3 DNA follows: TGTGCCAGCAGGATAGCGGGGAATTCCTACGAGCAGTACTTC.

The V and J genes are TRBV7-2 and TRBJ2-3, with D perhaps TRBD2 (7 bases). The CDR3 consists of 13 residues. Trimming stripped 5 bases from V and 6 bases from J, with 12 bases between. Per the germline V gene, CDR1 is SGHTA and CDR2 is FQGNSA. CDR3 residues: CASSSRGADTQYF. The CDR3 bases are TGTGCCAGCAGCAGTCGGGGGGCGGATACGCAGTATTTT.

In the case of this clone: The conserved final phenylalanine or tryptophan is absent from the CDR3, which likely points to a read error. V gene TRBV6-5 combines with J gene TRBJ1-1, with D maybe TRBD1 (5 bases). The CDR3 is made up of 13 amino acids. The germline V and J ends were trimmed by 5 bases and 1 base, with 8 bases remaining between them. Germline-derived CDR1 and CDR2 are MNHEY and SVGAGI. The CDR3, as DNA: TGTGCCAGCAGTCGGCAGGGGAACACTGAAGCTTTCCTT. The encoded protein is CASSRQGNTEAFL.

In the case of this clone: Other nucleotide sequences from this sample produce the same CDR3. The chain is built from TRBV18 and TRBJ2-5; D may be TRBD1 (5 bases). V lost 0 bases and J 1 base, leaving 9 bases between the germline ends. The CDR3 runs to 15 residues. Germline V CDR1 and CDR2: KGHSH, LQKENI. The CDR3 here is CASSPPNRPQETQYF. The DNA for the CDR3 is TGTGCCAGCTCACCACCGAACAGGCCCCAAGAGACCCAGTACTTC.